This T cell receptor (beta chain) was recovered during a study of radiation and T cells in renal cell carcinoma. The assay was immunoSEQ multiplex PCR, and TCRdb's table has in-frame clones only and misses some. The sample lists fewer than 55,000 clones; 80% were seen once. Time point noted: blood 2 weeks post-SBRT. The treatment was: 15 Gy SBRT to primary tumor, nephrectomy 4 weeks later. The CDR3 extends over 15 amino acids. The V gene end was trimmed by 4 bases and the J gene end by 2 bases; junction bases not matched to a gene: 8. Germline V gene data show CDR1 as SGHTA and CDR2 as FQGNSA. The clonotype comes from a woman between 65 and 79 years old with renal cell carcinoma. The V and J genes are TRBV7-2 and TRBJ2-7, with 7 bases that match TRBD2. This specimen was blood, taken from a patient whose treatment included radiotherapy and nephrectomy. CDR3 in amino acids: CASSYYAREPYEQYF. The CDR3 DNA follows: TGTGCCAGCAGCTATTACGCGCGGGAGCCCTACGAGCAGTACTTC.